These T cell receptor beta chains were read from a single sample in a study of T-cell reconstitution after alpha-beta-depleted transplantation in children. TCRdb redid the calling of the PCR reads with MiXCR, one entry per CDR3 protein. The data contain 110,000 or so distinct CDR3 sequences, about 6.4% of them singletons. The sample consisted of PBMCs, mostly from graft donor cells, taken 360 days after TCRalphabeta/CD19-depleted stem cell transplant. The receptors stem from a male patient aged 2 to 9 who had a stem cell transplant for acute lymphoblastic leukemia, so the T cells may come from the graft donor. CDR3s include the opening cysteine and the closing phenylalanine or tryptophan. The D gene is left open where the match is weak. Clone sizes are given selectively: once, few, many, or a class where the clone is expanded.

clone size	V gene	D gene	J gene	CDR3 DNA	CDR3 protein
few	TRBV6-2/TRBV6-3	-	TRBJ1-1	TGTGCCAGCAGTGTGGTAGGGTATGCAGGCACTGAAGCTTTCTTT	CASSVVGYAGTEAFF
few	TRBV6-5	-	TRBJ1-1	TGTGCCAGCAGTTACTCGGGAGGATTGAACACTGAAGCTTTCTTT	CASSYSGGLNTEAFF
many	TRBV9	-	TRBJ1-1	TGTGCCAGCAGCGCTCAGGGGAACACTGAAGCTTTCTTT	CASSAQGNTEAFF
many	TRBV5-1	-	TRBJ2-2	TGCGCCAGCAGCCCCCTCCTCGAGCTCCTTACATACTCGAACACCGGGGAGCTGTTTTTT	CASSPLLELLTYSNTGELFF
many	TRBV27	-	TRBJ2-2	TGTGCCAGCAGTTTAAGGGGAGCCTGGGAGCTGTTTTTT	CASSLRGAWELFF
-	TRBV6-2/TRBV6-3	-	TRBJ2-7	TGTGCCAGCGTCGGTACGTCATCAGGGGAGCCTCCCCTGTACGAGCAGTACTTC	CASVGTSSGEPPLYEQYF
many	TRBV28	-	TRBJ2-1	TGTGCCAGCAGTCTCCGGATACATGAGCAGTTCTTC	CASSLRIHEQFF
-	TRBV30	-	TRBJ2-1	TGTGCCTGGAGTGACAAACAGGGATTTACCTACAATGAGCAGTTCTTC	CAWSDKQGFTYNEQFF
-	TRBV6-2/TRBV6-3	TRBD2	TRBJ2-7	TGTGCCAGCAGTTACGGGCTAGCGGGCGAGCAGTACTTC	CASSYGLAGEQYF
many	TRBV9	-	TRBJ2-2	TGTGCCAGCAGCCCGAGAATTCTTGGGGGCCGGACCGGGGAGCTGTTTTTT	CASSPRILGGRTGELFF
-	TRBV18	-	TRBJ1-4	TGTGCCAGCTCACCACGGGACGAGCGGGAAAAACTGTTTTTT	CASSPRDEREKLFF
many	TRBV7-9	-	TRBJ1-2	TGTGCCAGCAGCCCCCTCGGAAGGGCAGCTTTCTATGGCTACACCTTC	CASSPLGRAAFYGYTF
-	TRBV20-1	-	TRBJ2-1	TGCAGTGCTAGTGGCTTCAGCTCCTACAATGAGCAGTTCTTC	CSASGFSSYNEQFF
many	TRBV4-1	-	TRBJ2-1	TGCGCCAGCAGCCCTTTAGAGGAAGCGGGTGATGAGCAGTTCTTC	CASSPLEEAGDEQFF
many	TRBV6-4	-	TRBJ2-1	TGTGCCAGCAGTGAATGGCCCCGCCAACCCAATGAGCAGTTCTTC	CASSEWPRQPNEQFF
few	TRBV6-1	-	TRBJ1-6	TGTGCCAGCACCGCGGGCTGGGCGGATAATTCACCCCTCCACTTT	CASTAGWADNSPLHF
-	TRBV7-9	-	TRBJ2-7	TGTGCCAGCAGCCCCCGGATTCGCCTCTACGAGCAGTACTTC	CASSPRIRLYEQYF
few	TRBV11-2	-	TRBJ2-1	TGTGCCAGCAGCTTCCCAGGGCTTTACAATGAGCAGTTCTTC	CASSFPGLYNEQFF
many	TRBV20-1	-	TRBJ2-6	TGCAGTGCTAGAGCAGTTGGGGCCAACGTCCTGACTTTC	CSARAVGANVLTF
few	TRBV4-3	-	TRBJ1-1	TGCGCCAGCAGCCAAGATGGAAGGACAACTGAAGCTTTCTTT	CASSQDGRTTEAFF
many	TRBV24-1	-	TRBJ1-4	TGTGCCACCAGTGATTCCCGACCGAGGGGGTCTGAAAAACTGTTTTTT	CATSDSRPRGSEKLFF
-	TRBV7-3	TRBD2	TRBJ2-7	TGTGCCAGCAGCTTAATAGCTAGCGGGCCTAAATCCTACGAGCAGTACTTC	CASSLIASGPKSYEQYF
many	TRBV27	-	TRBJ2-7	TGTGCCAGCAGTACCTACAACGAGCAGTACTTC	CASSTYNEQYF